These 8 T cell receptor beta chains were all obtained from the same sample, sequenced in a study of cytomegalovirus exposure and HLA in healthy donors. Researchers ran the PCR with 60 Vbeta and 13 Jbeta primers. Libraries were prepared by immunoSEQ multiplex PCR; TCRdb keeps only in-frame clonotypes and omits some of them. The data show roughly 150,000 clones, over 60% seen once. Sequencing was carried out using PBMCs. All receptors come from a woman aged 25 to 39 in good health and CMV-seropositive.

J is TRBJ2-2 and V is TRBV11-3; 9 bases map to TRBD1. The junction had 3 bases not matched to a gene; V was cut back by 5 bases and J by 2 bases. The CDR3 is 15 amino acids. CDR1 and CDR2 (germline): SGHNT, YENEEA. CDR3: CASSAGQGNTGELFF. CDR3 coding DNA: TGTGCCAGCAGCGCGGGACAGGGTAACACCGGGGAGCTGTTTTTT.

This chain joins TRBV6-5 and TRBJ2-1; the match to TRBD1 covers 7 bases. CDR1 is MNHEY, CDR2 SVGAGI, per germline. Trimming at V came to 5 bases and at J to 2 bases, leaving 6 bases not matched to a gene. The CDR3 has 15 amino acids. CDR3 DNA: TGTGCCAGCAGTCCAGGACAGGAGACCTACAATGAGCAGTTCTTC. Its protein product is CASSPGQETYNEQFF.

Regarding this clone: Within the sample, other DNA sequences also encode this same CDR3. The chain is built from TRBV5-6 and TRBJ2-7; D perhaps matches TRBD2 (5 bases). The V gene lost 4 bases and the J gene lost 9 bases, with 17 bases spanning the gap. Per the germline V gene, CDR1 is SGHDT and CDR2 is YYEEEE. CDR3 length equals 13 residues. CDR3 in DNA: TGTGCCAGCAGCCGGGGTGGTCAATTGGGGCAGTACTTC. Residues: CASSRGGQLGQYF.

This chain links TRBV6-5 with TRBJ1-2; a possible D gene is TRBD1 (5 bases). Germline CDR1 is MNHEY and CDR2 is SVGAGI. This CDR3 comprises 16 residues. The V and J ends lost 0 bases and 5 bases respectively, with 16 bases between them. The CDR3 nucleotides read TGTGCCAGCAGTTACTCGACCATCAGGGCAGAATATGGCTACACCTTC. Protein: CASSYSTIRAEYGYTF.

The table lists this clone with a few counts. The chain's CDR3 is CASSIDPPGIGNQPQHF. CDR3 coding DNA: TGTGCCAGTAGTATAGATCCCCCGGGTATAGGCAATCAGCCCCAGCATTTT. V and J are TRBV19 and TRBJ1-5; no firm D call. With 0 bases removed from V and 2 bases from J, the gap between germline ends came to 14 bases. Germline-derived CDR1 and CDR2 are LNHDA and SQIVND (reference sequence). This CDR3 has 17 residues.

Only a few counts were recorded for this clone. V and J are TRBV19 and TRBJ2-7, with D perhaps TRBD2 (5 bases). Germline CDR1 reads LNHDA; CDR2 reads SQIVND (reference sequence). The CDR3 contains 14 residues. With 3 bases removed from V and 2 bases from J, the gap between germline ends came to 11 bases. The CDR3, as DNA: TGTGCCAGTAGTATGTCCGGGAACACCTACGAGCAGTACTTC. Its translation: CASSMSGNTYEQYF.

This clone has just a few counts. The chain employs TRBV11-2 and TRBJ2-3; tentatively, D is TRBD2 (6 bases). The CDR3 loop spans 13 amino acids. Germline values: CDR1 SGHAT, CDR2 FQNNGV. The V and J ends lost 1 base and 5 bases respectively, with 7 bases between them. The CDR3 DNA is TGTGCCAGCAGCTTAGCGGGGGTAGATACGCAGTATTTT. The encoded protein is CASSLAGVDTQYF.

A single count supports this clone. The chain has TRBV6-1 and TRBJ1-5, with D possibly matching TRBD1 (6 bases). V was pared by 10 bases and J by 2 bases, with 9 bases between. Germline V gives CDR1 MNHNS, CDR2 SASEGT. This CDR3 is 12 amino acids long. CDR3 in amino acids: CAISGGNQPQHF. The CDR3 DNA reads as TGTGCCATATCAGGGGGCAATCAGCCCCAGCATTTT.